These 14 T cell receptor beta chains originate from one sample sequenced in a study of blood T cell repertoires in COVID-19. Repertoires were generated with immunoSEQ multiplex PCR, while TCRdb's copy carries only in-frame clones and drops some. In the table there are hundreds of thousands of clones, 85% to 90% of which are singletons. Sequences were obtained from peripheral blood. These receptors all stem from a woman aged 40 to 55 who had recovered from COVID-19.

The CDR3 sequence is CASRDPTGTNYGYTF. The CDR3 nucleotides read TGTGCCAGCAGGGACCCGACAGGAACGAACTATGGCTACACCTTC. The chain couples TRBV6-5 to TRBJ1-2; a possible D gene is TRBD1 (6 bases). With 6 bases removed from V and 2 bases from J, the gap between germline ends came to 16 bases. CDR3 length: 15 amino acids. Germline CDR1 MNHEY, CDR2 SVGAGI.

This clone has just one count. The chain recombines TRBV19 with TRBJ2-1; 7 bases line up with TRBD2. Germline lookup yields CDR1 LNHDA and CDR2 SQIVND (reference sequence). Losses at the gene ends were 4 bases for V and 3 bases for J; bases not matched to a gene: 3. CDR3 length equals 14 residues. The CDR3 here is CASSTPGGYNEQFF. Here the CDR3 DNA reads TGTGCCAGTAGTACGCCGGGGGGCTACAATGAGCAGTTCTTC.

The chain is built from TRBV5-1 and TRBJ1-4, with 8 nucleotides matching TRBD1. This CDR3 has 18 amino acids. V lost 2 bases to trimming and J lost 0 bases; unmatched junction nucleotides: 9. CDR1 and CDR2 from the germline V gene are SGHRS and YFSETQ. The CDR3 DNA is TGCGCCAGCAGCTTTGGCCAGGGGGCCTCCGCAACTAATGAAAAACTGTTTTTT. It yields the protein CASSFGQGASATNEKLFF.

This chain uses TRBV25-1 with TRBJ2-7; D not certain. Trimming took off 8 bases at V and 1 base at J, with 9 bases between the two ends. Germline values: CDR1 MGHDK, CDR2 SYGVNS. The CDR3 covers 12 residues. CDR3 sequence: CASPPLSYEQYV. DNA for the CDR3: TGTGCCAGCCCCCCACTGTCCTACGAGCAGTACGTC.

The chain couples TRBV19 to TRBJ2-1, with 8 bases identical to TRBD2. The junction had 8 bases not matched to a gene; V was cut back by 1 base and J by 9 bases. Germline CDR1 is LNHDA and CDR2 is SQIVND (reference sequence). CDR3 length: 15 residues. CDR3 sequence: CASSIAGGGGGEQFF. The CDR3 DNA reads TGTGCCAGTAGTATAGCGGGAGGGGGAGGGGGTGAGCAGTTCTTC. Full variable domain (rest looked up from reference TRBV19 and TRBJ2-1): DGGITQSPKYLFRKEGQNVTLSCEQNLNHDAMYWYRQDPGQGLRLIYYSQIVNDFQKGDIAEGYSVSREKKESFPLTVTSAQKNPTAFYLCASSIAGGGGGEQFFGPGTRLTVL.

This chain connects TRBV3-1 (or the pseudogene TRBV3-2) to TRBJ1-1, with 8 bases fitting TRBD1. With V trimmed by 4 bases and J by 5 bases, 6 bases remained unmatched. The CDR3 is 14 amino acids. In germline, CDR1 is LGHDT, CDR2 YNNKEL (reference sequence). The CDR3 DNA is TGTGCCAGCAGCCCTCCAGGGGGCGCGACTGAAGCTTTCTTT. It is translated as CASSPPGGATEAFF.

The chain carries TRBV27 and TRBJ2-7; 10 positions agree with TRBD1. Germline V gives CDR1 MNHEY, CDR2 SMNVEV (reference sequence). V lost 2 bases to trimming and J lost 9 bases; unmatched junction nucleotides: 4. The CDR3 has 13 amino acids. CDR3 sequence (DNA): TGTGCCAGCAGTTTAACGACAGGGGGCCGGCAGTACTTC. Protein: CASSLTTGGRQYF.

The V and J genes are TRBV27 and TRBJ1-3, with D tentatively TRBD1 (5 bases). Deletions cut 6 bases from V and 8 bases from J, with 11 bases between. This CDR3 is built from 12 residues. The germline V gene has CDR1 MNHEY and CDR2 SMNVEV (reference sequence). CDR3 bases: TGTGCCAGCAGGGGTTGGGGGGACACCATATATTTT. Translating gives CASRGWGDTIYF.

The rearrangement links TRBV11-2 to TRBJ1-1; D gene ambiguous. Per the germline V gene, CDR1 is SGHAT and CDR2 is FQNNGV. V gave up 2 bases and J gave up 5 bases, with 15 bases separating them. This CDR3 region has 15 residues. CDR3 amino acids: CASSLSGVGWTEAFF. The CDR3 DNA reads TGTGCCAGCAGCTTATCGGGAGTTGGGTGGACTGAAGCTTTCTTT.

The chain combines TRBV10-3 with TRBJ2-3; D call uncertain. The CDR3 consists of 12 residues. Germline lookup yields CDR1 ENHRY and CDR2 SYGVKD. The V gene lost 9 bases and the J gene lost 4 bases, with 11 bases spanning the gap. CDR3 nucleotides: TGTGCCATAGGAAATCGGGCAGATACGCAGTATTTT. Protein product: CAIGNRADTQYF.

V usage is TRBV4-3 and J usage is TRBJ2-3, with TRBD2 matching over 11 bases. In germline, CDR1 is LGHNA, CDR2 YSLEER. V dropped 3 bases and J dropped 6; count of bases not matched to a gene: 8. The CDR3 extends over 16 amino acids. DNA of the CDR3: TGCGCCAGCAGCCAGGGCATAGCGGGAGGGGATGATACGCAGTATTTT. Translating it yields CASSQGIAGGDDTQYF.

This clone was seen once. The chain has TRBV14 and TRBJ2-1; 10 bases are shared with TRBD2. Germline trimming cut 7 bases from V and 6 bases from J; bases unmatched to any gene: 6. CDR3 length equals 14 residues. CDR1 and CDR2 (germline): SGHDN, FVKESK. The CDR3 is CASTPGTSVNEQFF. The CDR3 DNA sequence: TGTGCCAGCACCCCCGGGACTAGCGTCAATGAGCAGTTCTTC.

CDR3: CASTAGGLSNEKLFF. The CDR3 DNA is TGTGCCAGCACGGCCGGGGGGCTTTCTAATGAAAAACTGTTTTTT. V gene TRBV7-2 combines with J gene TRBJ1-4; a weak D match, TRBD1 (6 bases). From germline, CDR1 is SGHTA and CDR2 FQGNSA. The V end was cut by 7 bases, the J end by 3 bases, with 15 bases between. The CDR3 totals 15 residues.

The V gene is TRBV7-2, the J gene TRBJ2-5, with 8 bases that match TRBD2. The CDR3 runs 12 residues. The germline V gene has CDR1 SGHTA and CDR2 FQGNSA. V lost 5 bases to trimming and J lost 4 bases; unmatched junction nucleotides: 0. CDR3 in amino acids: CASSRGGETQYF. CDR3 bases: TGTGCCAGCAGCCGGGGGGGAGAGACCCAGTACTTC.